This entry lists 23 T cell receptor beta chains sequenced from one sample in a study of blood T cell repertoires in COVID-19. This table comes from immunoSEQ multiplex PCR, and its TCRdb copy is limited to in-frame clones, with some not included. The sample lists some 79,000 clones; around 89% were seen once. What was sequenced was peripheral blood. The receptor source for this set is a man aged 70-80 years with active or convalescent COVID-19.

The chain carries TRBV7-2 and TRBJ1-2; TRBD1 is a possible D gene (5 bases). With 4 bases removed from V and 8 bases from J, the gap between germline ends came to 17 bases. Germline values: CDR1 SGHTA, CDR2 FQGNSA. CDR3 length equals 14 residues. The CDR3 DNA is TGTGCCAGCAGCTCGACCATAGGGGTTAGCGGCTACACCTTC. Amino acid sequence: CASSSTIGVSGYTF.

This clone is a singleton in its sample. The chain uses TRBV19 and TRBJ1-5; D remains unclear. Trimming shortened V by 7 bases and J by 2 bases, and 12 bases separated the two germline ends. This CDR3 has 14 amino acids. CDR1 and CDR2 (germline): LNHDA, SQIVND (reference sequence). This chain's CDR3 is CASTTQDRNQPQHF. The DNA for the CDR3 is TGTGCCAGTACTACCCAGGATCGCAATCAGCCCCAGCATTTT. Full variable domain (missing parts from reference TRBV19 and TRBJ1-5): DGGITQSPKYLFRKEGQNVTLSCEQNLNHDAMYWYRQDPGQGLRLIYYSQIVNDFQKGDIAEGYSVSREKKESFPLTVTSAQKNPTAFYLCASTTQDRNQPQHFGDGTRLSIL.

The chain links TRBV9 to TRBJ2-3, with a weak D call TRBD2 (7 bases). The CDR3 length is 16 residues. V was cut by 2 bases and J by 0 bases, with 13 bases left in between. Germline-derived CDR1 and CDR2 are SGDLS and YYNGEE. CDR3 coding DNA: TGTGCCAGCAGCGTTCGGGGGGCGCCTAGCACAGATACGCAGTATTTT. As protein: CASSVRGAPSTDTQYF.

Here the CDR3 DNA reads TGTGCCAGCAGCTTGGGTAGGGGGTATTCCGAGCAGTACTTC. It specifies CASSLGRGYSEQYF. The chain recombines TRBV5-4 with TRBJ2-7; the D gene is possibly TRBD1 (6 bases). CDR1 and CDR2 (germline): SGHNT, YYREEE (reference sequence). The CDR3 loop spans 14 amino acids. Trimming shortened V by 0 bases and J by 6 bases, and 13 bases separated the two germline ends.

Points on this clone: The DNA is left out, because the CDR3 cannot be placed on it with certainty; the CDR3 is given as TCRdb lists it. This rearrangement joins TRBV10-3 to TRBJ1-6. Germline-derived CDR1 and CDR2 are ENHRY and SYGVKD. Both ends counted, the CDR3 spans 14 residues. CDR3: CAISSSGSNSPLHF.

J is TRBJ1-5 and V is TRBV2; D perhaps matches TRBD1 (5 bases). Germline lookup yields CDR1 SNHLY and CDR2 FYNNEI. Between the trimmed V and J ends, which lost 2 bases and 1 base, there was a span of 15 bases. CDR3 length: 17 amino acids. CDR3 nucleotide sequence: TGTGCCAGCAGTGAATTGTCGAGACAGTTGAGCAATCAGCCCCAGCATTTT. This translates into CASSELSRQLSNQPQHF.

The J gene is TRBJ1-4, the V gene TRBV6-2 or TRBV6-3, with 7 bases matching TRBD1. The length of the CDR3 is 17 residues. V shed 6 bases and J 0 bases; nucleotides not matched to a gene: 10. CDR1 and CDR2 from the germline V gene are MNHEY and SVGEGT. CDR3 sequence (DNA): TGTGCCAGCAGCCCGACAGGGCCAGAGGCAACTAATGAAAAACTGTTTTTT. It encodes CASSPTGPEATNEKLFF.

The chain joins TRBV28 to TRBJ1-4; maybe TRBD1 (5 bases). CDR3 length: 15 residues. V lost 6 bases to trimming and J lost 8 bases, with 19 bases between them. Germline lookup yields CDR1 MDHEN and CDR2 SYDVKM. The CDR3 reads CASSPPQGREEKLFF. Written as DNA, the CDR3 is TGTGCCAGCAGCCCCCCCCAGGGAAGGGAAGAAAAACTGTTTTTT.

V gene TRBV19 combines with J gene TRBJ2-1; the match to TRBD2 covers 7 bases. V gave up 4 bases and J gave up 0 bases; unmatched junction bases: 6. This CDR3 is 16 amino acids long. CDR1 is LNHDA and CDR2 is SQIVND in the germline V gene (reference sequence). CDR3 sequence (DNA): TGTGCCAGTAGTAAGGTTAGCGGGCCCTCCTACAATGAGCAGTTCTTC. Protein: CASSKVSGPSYNEQFF.

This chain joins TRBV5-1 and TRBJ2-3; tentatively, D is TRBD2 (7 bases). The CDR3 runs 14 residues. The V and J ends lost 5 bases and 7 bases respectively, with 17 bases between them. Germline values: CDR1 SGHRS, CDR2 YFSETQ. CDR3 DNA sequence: TGCGCCAGCAGAGTGTCGGGGGGCGCGTATACGCAGTATTTT. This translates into CASRVSGGAYTQYF. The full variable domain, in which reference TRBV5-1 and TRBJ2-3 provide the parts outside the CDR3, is KAGVTQTPRYLIKTRGQQVTLSCSPISGHRSVSWYQQTPGQGLQFLFEYFSETQRNKGNFPGRFSGRQFSNSRSEMNVSTLELGDSALYLCASRVSGGAYTQYFGPGTRLTVL.

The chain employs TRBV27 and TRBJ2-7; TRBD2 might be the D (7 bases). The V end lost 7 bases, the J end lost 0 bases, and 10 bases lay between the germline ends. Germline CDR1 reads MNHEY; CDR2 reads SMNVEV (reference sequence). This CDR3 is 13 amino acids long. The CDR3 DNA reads TGTGCCAGCATGGCGGGGGCCTCCTACGAGCAGTACTTC. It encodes CASMAGASYEQYF.

The CDR3 region has the DNA TGTGCCAGCAGCTTAGCGATCACAAACTACGAGCAGTACTTC. This codes for CASSLAITNYEQYF. The chain combines TRBV7-2 with TRBJ2-7; no clear D. This CDR3 region has 14 residues. Trimming shortened V by 0 bases and J by 3 bases, and 9 bases separated the two germline ends. Germline CDR1 is SGHTA and CDR2 is FQGNSA.

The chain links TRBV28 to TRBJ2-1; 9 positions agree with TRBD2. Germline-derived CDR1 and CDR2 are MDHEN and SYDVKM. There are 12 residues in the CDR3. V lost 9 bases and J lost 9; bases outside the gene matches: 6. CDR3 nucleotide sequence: TGTGCCAGTGGGACTAGCACGGGTGAGCAGTTCTTC. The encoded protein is CASGTSTGEQFF.

CDR3 in amino acids: CASSSTGSKDTQYF. Written as DNA, the CDR3 is TGCGCCAGCAGCTCGACAGGTTCGAAAGATACGCAGTATTTT. The chain employs TRBV5-1 and TRBJ2-3, with a tentative D call TRBD1 (6 bases). CDR1 SGHRS and CDR2 YFSETQ come from the germline V gene. This CDR3 is built from 14 residues. The V and J ends lost 3 bases and 5 bases respectively, with 13 bases between them.

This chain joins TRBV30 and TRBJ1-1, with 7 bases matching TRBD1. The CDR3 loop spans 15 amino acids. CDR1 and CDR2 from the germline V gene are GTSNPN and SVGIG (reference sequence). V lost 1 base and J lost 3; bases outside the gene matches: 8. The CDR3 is CAWSALRGWDTEAFF. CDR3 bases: TGTGCCTGGAGTGCCCTCAGGGGGTGGGACACTGAAGCTTTCTTT. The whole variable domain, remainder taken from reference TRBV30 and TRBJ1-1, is SQTIHQWPATLVQPVGSPLSLECTVEGTSNPNLYWYRQAAGRGLQLLFYSVGIGQISSEVPQNLSASRPQDRQFILSSKKLLLSDSGFYLCAWSALRGWDTEAFFGQGTRLTVV.

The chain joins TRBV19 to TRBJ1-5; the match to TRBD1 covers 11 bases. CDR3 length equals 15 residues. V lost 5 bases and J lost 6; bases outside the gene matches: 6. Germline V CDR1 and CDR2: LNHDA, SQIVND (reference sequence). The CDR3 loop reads CASSAAGQGVQPQHF. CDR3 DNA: TGTGCCAGTAGTGCCGCGGGACAGGGGGTTCAGCCCCAGCATTTT.

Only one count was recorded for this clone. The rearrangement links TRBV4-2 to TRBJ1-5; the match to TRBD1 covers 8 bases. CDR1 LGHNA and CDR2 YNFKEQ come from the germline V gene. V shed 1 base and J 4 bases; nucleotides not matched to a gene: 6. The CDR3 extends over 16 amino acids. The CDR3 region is CASSQVDRGNNQPQHF. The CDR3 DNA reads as TGTGCCAGCAGCCAAGTAGACAGGGGAAATAATCAGCCCCAGCATTTT.

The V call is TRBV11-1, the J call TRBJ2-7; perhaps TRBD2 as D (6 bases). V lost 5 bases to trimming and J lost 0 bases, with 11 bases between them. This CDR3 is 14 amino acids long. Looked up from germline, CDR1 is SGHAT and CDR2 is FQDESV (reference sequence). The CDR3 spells CASSPPSASYEQYF. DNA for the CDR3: TGTGCCAGCAGCCCTCCTAGCGCCTCCTACGAGCAGTACTTC.

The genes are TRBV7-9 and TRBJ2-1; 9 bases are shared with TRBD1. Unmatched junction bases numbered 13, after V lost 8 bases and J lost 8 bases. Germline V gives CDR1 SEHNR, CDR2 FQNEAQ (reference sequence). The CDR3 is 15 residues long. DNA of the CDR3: TGTGCCAGCTCCCTTCGGGACAGGGACATTGATGAGCAGTTCTTC. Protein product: CASSLRDRDIDEQFF. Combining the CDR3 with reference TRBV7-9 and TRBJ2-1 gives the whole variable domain DTGVSQNPRHKITKRGQNVTFRCDPISEHNRLYWYRQTLGQGPEFLTYFQNEAQLEKSRLLSDRFSAERPKGSFSTLEIQRTEQGDSAMYLCASSLRDRDIDEQFFGPGTRLTVL.

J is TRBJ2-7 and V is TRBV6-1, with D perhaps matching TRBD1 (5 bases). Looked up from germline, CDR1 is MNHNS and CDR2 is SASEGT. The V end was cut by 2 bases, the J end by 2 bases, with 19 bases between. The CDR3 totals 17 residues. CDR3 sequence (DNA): TGTGCCAGCAGTGAACCCGGCGCTGCAGGGTTCGCCTACGAGCAGTACTTC. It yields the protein CASSEPGAAGFAYEQYF.

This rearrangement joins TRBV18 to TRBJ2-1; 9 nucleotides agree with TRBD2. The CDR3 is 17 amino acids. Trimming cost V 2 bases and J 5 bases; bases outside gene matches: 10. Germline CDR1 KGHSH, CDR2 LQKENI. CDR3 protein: CASSPYLSSGANNEQFF. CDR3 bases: TGTGCCAGCTCACCATATTTGTCTAGCGGGGCTAACAATGAGCAGTTCTTC.

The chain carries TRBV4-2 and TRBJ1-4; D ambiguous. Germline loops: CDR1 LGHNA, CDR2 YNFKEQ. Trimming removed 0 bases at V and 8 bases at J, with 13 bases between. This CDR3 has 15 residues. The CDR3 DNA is TGTGCCAGCAGCCAAGATCGGAGGGCGAGCGAAAAACTGTTTTTT. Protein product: CASSQDRRASEKLFF.

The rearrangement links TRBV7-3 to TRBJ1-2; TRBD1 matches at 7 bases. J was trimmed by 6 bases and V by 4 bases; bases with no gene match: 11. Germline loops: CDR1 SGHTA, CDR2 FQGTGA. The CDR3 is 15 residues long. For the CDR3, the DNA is TGTGCCAGCAGCTCGGGAACAGGGGCCAGAAATGGCTACACCTTC. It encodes CASSSGTGARNGYTF.